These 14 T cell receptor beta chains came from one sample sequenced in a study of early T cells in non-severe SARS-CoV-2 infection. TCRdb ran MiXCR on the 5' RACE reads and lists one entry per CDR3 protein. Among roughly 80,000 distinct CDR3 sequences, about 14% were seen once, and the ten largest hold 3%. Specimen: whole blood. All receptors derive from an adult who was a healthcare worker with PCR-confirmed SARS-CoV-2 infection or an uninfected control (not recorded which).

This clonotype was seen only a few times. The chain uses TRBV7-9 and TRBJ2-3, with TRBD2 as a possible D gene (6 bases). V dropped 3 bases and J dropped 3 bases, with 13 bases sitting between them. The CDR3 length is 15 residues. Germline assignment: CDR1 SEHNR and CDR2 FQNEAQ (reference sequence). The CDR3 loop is CASSFVEGLTDTQYF. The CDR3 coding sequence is TGTGCCAGCAGCTTCGTGGAGGGGCTAACAGATACGCAGTATTTT.

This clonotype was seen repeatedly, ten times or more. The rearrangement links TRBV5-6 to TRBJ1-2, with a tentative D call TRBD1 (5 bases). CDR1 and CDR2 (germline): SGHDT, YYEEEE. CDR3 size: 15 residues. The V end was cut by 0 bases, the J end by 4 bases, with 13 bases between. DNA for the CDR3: TGTGCCAGCAGCTTGGTACCAGGGTCGGGCTATGGCTACACCTTC. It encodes CASSLVPGSGYGYTF.

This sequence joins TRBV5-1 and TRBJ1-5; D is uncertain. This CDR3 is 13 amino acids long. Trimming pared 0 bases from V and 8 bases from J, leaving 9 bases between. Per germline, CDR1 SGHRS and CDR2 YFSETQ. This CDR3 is CASSLGWGEPQHF. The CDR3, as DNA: TGCGCCAGCAGCTTGGGCTGGGGAGAGCCCCAGCATTTT. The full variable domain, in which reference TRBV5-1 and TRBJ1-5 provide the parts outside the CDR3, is KAGVTQTPRYLIKTRGQQVTLSCSPISGHRSVSWYQQTPGQGLQFLFEYFSETQRNKGNFPGRFSGRQFSNSRSEMNVSTLELGDSALYLCASSLGWGEPQHFGDGTRLSIL.

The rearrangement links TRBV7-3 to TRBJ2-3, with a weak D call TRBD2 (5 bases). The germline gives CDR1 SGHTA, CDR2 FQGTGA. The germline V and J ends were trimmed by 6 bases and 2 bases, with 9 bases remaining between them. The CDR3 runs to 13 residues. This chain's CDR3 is CASRRVVTDTQYF. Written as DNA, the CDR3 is TGTGCCAGCAGGAGGGTCGTCACAGATACGCAGTATTTT.

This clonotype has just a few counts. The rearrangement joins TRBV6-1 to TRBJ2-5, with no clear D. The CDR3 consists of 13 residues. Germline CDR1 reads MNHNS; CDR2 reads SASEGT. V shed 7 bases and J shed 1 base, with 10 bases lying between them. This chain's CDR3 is CASMWAIQETQYF. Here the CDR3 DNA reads TGTGCCAGCATGTGGGCTATCCAAGAGACCCAGTACTTC.

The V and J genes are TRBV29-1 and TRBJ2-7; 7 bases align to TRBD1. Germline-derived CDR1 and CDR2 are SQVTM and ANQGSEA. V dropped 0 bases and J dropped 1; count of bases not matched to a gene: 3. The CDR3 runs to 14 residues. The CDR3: CSVEDGQASYEQYF. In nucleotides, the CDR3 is TGCAGCGTTGAAGACGGACAGGCATCCTACGAGCAGTACTTC.

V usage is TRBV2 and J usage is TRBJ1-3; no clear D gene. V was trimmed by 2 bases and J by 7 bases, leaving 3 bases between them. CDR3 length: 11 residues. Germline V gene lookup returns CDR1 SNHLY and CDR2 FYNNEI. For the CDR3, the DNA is TGTGCCAGCAGTGAATTTAACACCATATATTTT. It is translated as CASSEFNTIYF.

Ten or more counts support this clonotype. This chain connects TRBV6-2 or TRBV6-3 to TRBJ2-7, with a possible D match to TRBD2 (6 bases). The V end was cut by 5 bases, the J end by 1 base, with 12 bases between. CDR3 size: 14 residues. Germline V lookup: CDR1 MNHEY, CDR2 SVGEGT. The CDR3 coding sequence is TGTGCCAGCAGTGGGGGAGGCCTATCCTACGAGCAGTACTTC. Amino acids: CASSGGGLSYEQYF.

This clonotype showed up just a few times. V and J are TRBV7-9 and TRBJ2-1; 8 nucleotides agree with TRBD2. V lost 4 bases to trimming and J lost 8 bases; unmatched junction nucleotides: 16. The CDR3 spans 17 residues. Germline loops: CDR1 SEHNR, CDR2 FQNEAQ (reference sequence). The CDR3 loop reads CASSSHFRAGEVYEQFF. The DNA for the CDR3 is TGTGCCAGCAGCTCCCACTTTCGAGCGGGAGAAGTGTATGAGCAGTTCTTC.

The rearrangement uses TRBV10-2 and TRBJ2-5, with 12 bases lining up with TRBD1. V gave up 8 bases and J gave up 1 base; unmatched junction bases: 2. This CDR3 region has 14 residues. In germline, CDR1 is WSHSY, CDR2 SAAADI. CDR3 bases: TGCGCCAGCCGGGACAGGGGGCTCCAAGAGACCCAGTACTTC. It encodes CASRDRGLQETQYF.

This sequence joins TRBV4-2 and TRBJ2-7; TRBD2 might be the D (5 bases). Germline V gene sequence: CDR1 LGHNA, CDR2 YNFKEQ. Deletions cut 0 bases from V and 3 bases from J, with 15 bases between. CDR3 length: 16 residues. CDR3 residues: CASSQEAPGIHYEQYF. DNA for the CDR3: TGTGCCAGCAGCCAAGAGGCTCCGGGGATCCACTACGAGCAGTACTTC.

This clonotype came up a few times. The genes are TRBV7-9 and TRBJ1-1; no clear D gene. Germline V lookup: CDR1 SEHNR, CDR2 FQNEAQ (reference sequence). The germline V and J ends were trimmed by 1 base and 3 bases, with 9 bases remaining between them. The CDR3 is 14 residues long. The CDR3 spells CASSLEGRDTEAFF. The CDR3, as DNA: TGTGCCAGCAGCTTAGAGGGAAGGGACACTGAAGCTTTCTTT.

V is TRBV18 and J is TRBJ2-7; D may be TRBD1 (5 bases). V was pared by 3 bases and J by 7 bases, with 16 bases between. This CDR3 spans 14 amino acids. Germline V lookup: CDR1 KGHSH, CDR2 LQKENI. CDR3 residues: CASSPSRSPGEQYF. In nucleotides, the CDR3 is TGTGCCAGCTCACCGTCGAGGTCTCCAGGGGAGCAGTACTTC.

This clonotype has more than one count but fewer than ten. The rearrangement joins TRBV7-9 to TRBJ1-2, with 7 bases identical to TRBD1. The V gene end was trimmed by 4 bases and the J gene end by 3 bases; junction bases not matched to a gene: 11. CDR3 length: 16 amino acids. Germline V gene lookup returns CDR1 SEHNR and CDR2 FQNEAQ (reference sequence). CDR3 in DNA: TGTGCCAGCAGCTCTAGGGCCCTTACAGGGGACTATGGCTACACCTTC. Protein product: CASSSRALTGDYGYTF. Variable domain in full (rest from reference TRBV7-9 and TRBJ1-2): DTGVSQNPRHKITKRGQNVTFRCDPISEHNRLYWYRQTLGQGPEFLTYFQNEAQLEKSRLLSDRFSAERPKGSFSTLEIQRTEQGDSAMYLCASSSRALTGDYGYTFGSGTRLTVV.